The T cell receptor beta chain described here comes from a study of blood T cells in healthy people across ages. Germline trimming cut 8 bases from V and 8 bases from J; bases unmatched to any gene: 19. The CDR3 loop spans 16 amino acids. Primed by a sample-barcoded 5' primer and a J-beta primer mix, a second PCR proceeded for about 6 to 12 cycles. Using its own MiXCR run on the 5' RACE reads, TCRdb lists one record per CDR3 protein. The data show some 1.4 million distinct CDR3 sequences, around two fifths seen once. The chain employs TRBV12-3 or TRBV12-4 and TRBJ2-3; 7 nucleotides align to TRBD2. This sequence originates from a woman under 30 in good health. The sequencing input was blood. The CDR3: CASLRRRGSMAGTQYF. As DNA, the CDR3 is TGTGCCAGCCTACGCCGGCGGGGGTCTATGGCAGGTACGCAGTATTTT.